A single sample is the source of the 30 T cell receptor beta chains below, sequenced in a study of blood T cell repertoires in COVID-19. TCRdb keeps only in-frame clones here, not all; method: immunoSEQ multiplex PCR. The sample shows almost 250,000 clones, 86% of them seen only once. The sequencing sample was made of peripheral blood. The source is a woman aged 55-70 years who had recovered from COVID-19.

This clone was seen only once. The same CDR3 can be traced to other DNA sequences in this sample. Written as DNA, the CDR3 is TGTGCCAGCAGTTACTCAGGCGGGCGGGAGACCCAGTACTTC. The encoded protein is CASSYSGGRETQYF. This sequence joins TRBV6-5 and TRBJ2-5, with D maybe TRBD2 (5 bases). V lost 0 bases, J lost 5 bases, and 10 bases lay in between. The germline gives CDR1 MNHEY, CDR2 SVGAGI. This CDR3 comprises 14 residues.

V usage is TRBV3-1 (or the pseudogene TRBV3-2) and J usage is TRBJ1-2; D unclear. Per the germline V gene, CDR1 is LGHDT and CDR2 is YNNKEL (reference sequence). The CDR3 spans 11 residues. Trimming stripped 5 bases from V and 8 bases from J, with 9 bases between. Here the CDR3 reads CASSEGVGYTF. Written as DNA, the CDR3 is TGTGCCAGCAGCGAGGGTGTCGGCTACACCTTC.

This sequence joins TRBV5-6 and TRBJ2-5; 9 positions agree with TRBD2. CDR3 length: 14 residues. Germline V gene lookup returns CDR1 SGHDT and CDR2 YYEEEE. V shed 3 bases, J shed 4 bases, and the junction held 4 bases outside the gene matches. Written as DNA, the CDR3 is TGTGCCAGCAGCTCTACTAGCGGGCCAGAGACCCAGTACTTC. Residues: CASSSTSGPETQYF.

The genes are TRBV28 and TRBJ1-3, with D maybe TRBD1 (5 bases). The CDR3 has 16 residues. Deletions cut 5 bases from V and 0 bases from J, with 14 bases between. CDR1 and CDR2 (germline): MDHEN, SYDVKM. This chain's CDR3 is CASSVPGLLSGNTIYF. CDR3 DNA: TGTGCCAGCAGTGTCCCGGGACTGCTCTCTGGAAACACCATATATTTT.

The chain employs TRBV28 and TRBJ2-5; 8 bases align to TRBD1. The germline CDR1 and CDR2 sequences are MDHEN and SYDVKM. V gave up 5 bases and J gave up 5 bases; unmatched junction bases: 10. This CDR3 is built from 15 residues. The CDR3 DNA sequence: TGTGCCAGCAGTCGTCAGGGGGCAGGAGGGGAGACCCAGTACTTC. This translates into CASSRQGAGGETQYF.

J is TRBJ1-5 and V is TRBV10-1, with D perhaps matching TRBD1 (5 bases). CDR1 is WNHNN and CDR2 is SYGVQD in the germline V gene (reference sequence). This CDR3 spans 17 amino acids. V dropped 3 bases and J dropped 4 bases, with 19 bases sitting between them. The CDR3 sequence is CASSDRGWRVWNQPQHF. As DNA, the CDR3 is TGCGCCAGCAGTGATCGGGGGTGGAGGGTCTGGAATCAGCCCCAGCATTTT.

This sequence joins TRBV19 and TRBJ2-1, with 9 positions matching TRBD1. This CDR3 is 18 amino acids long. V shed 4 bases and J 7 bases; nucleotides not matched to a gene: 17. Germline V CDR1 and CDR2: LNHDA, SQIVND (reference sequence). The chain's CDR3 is CASSTLLRAGTGRNEQFF. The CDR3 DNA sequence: TGTGCCAGTAGTACCCTTCTCCGGGCAGGGACAGGGCGAAATGAGCAGTTCTTC.

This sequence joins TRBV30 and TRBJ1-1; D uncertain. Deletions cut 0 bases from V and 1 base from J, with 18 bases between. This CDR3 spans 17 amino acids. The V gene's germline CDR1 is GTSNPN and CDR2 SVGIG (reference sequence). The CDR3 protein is CAWSVRSCERKNTEAFF. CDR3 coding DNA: TGTGCCTGGAGTGTACGTTCCTGCGAGCGGAAGAACACTGAAGCTTTCTTT.

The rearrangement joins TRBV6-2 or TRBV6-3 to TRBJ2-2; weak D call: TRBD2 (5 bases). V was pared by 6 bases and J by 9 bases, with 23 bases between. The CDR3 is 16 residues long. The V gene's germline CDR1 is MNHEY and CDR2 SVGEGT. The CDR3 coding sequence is TGTGCCAGCAGCGACTATCCCTCTAGCTGGAGCCGGGAGCTGTTTTTT. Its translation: CASSDYPSSWSRELFF.

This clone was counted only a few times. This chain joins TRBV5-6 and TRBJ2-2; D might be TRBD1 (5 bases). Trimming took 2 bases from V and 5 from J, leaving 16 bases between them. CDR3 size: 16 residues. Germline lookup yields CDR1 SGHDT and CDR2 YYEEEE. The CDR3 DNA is TGTGCCAGCAGCTTCTACAGGTCCTTGCGGACCGGGGAGCTGTTTTTT. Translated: CASSFYRSLRTGELFF.

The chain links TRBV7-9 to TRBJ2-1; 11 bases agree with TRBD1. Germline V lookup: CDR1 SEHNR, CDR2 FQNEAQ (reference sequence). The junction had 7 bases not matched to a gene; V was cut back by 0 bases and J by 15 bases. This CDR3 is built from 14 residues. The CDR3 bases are TGTGCCAGCAGCTTAGCGGCGGGACAGGGGGGGATGTTCTTC. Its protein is CASSLAAGQGGMFF.

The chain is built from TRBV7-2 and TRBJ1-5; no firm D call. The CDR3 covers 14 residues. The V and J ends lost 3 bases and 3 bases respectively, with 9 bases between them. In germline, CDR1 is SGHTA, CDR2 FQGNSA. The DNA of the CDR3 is TGTGCCAGCAGCTTGCCAGGATACAATCAGCCCCAGCATTTT. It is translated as CASSLPGYNQPQHF.

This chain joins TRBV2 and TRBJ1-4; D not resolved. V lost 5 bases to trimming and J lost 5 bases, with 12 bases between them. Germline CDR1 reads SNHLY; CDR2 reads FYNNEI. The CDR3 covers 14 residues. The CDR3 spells CASSKIRKNEKLFF. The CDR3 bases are TGTGCCAGCAGTAAGATCAGGAAAAATGAAAAACTGTTTTTT.

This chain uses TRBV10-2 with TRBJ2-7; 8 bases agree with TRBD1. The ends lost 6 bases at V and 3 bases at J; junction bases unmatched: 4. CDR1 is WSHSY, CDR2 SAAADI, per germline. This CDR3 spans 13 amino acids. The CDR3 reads CASRIGQGYEQYF. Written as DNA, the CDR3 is TGCGCCAGCAGAATTGGACAGGGCTACGAGCAGTACTTC.

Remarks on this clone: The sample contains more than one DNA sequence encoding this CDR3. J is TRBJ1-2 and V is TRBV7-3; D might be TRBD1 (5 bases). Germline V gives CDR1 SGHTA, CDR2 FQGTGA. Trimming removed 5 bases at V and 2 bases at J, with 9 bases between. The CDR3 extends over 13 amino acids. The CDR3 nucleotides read TGTGCCAGCAGCCCAGACAGAAACTATGGCTACACCTTC. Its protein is CASSPDRNYGYTF.

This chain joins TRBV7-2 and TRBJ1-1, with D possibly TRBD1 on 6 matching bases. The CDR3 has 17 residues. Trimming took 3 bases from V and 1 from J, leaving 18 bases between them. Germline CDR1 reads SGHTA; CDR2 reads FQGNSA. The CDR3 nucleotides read TGTGCCAGCAGCTTCCTACCTTGGAGGACAGAGAACACTGAAGCTTTCTTT. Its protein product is CASSFLPWRTENTEAFF.

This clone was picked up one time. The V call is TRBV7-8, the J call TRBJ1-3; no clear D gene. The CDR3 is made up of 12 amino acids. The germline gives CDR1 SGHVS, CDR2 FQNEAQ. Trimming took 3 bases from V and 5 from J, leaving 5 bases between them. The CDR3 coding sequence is TGTGCCAGCAGCTTGCAGAGAAACACCATATATTTT. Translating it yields CASSLQRNTIYF.

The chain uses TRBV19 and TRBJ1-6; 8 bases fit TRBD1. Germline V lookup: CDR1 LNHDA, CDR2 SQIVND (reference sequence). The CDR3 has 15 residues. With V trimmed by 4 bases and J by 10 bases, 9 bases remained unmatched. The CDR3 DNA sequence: TGTGCCAGTAGTACGACAGGGGATCTTAAGTCACCCCTCCACTTT. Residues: CASSTTGDLKSPLHF.

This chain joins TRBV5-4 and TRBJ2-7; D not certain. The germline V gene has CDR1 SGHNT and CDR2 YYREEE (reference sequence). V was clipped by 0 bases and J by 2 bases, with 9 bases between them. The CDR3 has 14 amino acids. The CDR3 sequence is CASSLEETPYEQYF. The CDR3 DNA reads TGTGCCAGCAGCTTGGAGGAGACTCCCTACGAGCAGTACTTC.

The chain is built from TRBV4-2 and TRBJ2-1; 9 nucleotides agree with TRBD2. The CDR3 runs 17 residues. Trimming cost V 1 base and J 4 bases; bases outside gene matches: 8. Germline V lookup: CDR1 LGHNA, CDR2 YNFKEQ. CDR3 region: CASSQGLAGGRYNEQFF. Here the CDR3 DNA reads TGTGCCAGCAGCCAAGGTCTCGCGGGGGGGCGATACAATGAGCAGTTCTTC.

In DNA, the CDR3 is TGTGCCATCAAGGGGGCCCCCCGGGGGCCTATCTTGGGGGCCAACGTCCTGACTTTC. Translating it yields CAIKGAPRGPILGANVLTF. This chain uses TRBV10-3 with TRBJ2-6, with D maybe TRBD1 (7 bases). The CDR3 runs 19 residues. Trimming removed 7 bases from V and 4 bases from J, with 26 bases in between. The germline CDR1 and CDR2 sequences are ENHRY and SYGVKD.

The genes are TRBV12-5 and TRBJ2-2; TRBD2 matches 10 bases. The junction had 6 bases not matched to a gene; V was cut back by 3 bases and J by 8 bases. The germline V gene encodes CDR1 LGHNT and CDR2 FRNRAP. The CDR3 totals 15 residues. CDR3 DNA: TGTGCTAGTGGTTTCCTAGCGGGGGCCGTTGGGGAGCTGTTTTTT. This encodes CASGFLAGAVGELFF.

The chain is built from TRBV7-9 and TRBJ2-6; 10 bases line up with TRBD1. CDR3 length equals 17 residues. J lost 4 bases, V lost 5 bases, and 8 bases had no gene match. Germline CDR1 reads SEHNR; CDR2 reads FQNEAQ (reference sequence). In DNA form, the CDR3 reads TGTGCCAGCAGCGCCCGACAGGGGGCGGAGGGGGCCAACGTCCTGACTTTC. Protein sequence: CASSARQGAEGANVLTF.

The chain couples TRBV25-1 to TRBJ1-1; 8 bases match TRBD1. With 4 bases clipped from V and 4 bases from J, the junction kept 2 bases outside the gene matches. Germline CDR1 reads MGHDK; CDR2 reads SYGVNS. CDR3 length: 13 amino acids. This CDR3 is CASSVTGGTEAFF. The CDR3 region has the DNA TGTGCCAGCAGTGTAACAGGGGGCACTGAAGCTTTCTTT.

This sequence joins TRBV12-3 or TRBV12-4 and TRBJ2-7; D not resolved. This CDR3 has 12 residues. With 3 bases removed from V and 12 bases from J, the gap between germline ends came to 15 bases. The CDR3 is CASSFSSQAGYF. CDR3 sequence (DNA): TGTGCCAGCAGTTTTAGTTCGCAGGCCGGGTACTTC.

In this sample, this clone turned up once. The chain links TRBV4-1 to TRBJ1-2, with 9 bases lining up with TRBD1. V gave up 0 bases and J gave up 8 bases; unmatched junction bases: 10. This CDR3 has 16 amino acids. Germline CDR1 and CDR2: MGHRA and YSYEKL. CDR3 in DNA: TGCGCCAGCAGCCAAGATAGGGTGGACAGGGGTGGAGGCTACACCTTC. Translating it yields CASSQDRVDRGGGYTF.

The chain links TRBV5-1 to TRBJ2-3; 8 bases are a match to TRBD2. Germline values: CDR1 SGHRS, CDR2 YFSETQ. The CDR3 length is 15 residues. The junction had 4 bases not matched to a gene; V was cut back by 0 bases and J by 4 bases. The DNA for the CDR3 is TGCGCCAGCAGCTTGGGCGGGGGGCGTCCAGATACGCAGTATTTT. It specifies CASSLGGGRPDTQYF.

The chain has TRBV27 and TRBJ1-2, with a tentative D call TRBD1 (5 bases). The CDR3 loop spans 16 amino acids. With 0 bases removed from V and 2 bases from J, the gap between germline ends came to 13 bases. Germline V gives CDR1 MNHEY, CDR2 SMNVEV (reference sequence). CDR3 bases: TGTGCCAGCAGTTTATCGTGGGGGGAAGAGAACTATGGCTACACCTTC. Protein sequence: CASSLSWGEENYGYTF.

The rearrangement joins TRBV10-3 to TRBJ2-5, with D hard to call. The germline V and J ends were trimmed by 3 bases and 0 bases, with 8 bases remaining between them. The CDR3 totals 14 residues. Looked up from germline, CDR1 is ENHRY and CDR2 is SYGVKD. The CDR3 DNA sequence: TGTGCCATCAGTGACCCGGTAGACCAAGAGACCCAGTACTTC. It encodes CAISDPVDQETQYF.

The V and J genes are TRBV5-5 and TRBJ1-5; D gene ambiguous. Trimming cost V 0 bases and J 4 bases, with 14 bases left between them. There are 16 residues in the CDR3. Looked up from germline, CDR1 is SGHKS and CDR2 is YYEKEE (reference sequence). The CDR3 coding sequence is TGTGCCAGCAGCTTGGCCGAGGGAGGTCGAAATCAGCCCCAGCATTTT. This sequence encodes CASSLAEGGRNQPQHF. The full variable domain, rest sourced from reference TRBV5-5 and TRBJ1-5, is DAGVTQSPTHLIKTRGQQVTLRCSPISGHKSVSWYQQVLGQGPQFIFQYYEKEERGRGNFPDRFSARQFPNYSSELNVNALLLGDSALYLCASSLAEGGRNQPQHFGDGTRLSIL.